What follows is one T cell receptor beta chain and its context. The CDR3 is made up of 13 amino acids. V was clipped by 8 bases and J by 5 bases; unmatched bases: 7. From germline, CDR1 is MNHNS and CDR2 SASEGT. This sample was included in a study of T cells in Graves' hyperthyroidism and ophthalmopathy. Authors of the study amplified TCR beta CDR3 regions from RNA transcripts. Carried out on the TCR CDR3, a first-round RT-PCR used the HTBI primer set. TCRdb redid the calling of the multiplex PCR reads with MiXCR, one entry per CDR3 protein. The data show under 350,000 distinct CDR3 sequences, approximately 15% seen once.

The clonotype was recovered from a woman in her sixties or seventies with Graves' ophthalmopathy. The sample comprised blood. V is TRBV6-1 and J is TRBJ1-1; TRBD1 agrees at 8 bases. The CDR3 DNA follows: TGTGCCAGCGAGAGGGACAGGCAAACTGAAGCTTTCTTT. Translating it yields CASERDRQTEAFF.